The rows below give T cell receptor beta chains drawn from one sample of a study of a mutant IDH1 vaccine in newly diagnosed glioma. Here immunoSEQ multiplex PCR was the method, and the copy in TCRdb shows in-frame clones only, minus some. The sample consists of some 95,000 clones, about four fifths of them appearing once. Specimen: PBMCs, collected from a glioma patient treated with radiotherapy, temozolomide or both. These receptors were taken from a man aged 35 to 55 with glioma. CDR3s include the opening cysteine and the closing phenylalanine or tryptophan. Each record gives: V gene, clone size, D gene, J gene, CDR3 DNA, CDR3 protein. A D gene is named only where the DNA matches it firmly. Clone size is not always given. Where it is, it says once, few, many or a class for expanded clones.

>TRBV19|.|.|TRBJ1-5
TGTGCCAGTAGTCGGGACTTTTATCAGCCCCAGCATTTT
CASSRDFYQPQHF
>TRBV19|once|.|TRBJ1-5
TGTGCCAGTAGTATTCAGGGGCCGGGCAATCAGCCCCAGCATTTT
CASSIQGPGNQPQHF
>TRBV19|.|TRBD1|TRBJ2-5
TGTGCCACCAACAGGGGGCAGATCGGAGAGACCCAGTACTTC
CATNRGQIGETQYF
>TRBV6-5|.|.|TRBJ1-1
TGTGCCAGCAGTTACTCGAAGGCGATGGGACAAAGTGAAGCTTTCTTT
CASSYSKAMGQSEAFF
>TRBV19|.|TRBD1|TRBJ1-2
TGTGCCAGTAGCCCGGACAGGAATCAACTATGGGGCTACACCTTC
CASSPDRNQLWGYTF
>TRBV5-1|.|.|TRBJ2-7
TGCGCCAGCAGCTTGGTGGGGCAAGGAGACGAGCAGTACTTC
CASSLVGQGDEQYF
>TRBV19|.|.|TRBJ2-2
TGTGCCAGTAGTACAGACTCGAGCACCGGGGAGCTGTTTTTT
CASSTDSSTGELFF
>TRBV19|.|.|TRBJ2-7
TGTGCCAGTAGGGGACGGACTTCCCCCTACGAGCAGTACTTC
CASRGRTSPYEQYF
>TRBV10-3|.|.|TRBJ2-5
TGTGCCATCAGGGACAACCAAGAGACCCAGTACTTC
CAIRDNQETQYF
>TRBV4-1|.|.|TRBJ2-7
TGCGCCAGCAGCCAAGATTTAATTGGGCCAACTACCTACGAGCAGTACTTC
CASSQDLIGPTTYEQYF
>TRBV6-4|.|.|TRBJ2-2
TGTGCCAGCAGTGACAGGGATCACGGGGAGCTGTTTTTT
CASSDRDHGELFF
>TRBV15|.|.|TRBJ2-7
TGTGCCACCAGCAGAGACGGGGGCCTTGGAGCCTACGAGCAGTACTTC
CATSRDGGLGAYEQYF
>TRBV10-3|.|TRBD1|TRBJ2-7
TGTGCCACCGGACAGGGTGAGACCTACGAGCAGTACTTC
CATGQGETYEQYF
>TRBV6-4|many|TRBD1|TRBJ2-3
TGTGCCAGCAGTGACGCAGGGGGCGCGACAGATACGCAGTATTTT
CASSDAGGATDTQYF
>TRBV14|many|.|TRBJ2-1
TGTGCCAGCAGCCAAGACGACGATGAGCAGTTCTTC
CASSQDDDEQFF
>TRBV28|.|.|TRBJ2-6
TGTGCCAGCAGCCCGGGGGCCAACGTCCTGACTTTC
CASSPGANVLTF